The 18 T cell receptor beta chains below all came from one sample that was sequenced in a study of PD-1 blockade in mismatch repair-deficient tumors. Clones were sequenced by immunoSEQ multiplex PCR, and TCRdb holds only the in-frame ones, with some missing. The repertoire holds 40,000 to 60,000 clones, with 77% as singletons. This specimen consisted of PBMCs, obtained before pembrolizumab treatment. The source is an adult with mismatch repair-deficient cancer.

The chain carries TRBV5-5 and TRBJ2-7; the D gene is possibly TRBD1 (5 bases). There are 13 residues in the CDR3. Germline values: CDR1 SGHKS, CDR2 YYEKEE (reference sequence). V gave up 3 bases and J gave up 0 bases, with 7 bases separating them. The CDR3 nucleotides read TGTGCCAGCAGCTCGGACATCTCCTACGAGCAGTACTTC. Amino acids: CASSSDISYEQYF.

This sequence joins TRBV7-2 and TRBJ2-1, with 8 nucleotides matching TRBD2. Trimming removed 5 bases from V and 5 bases from J; junction bases left unmatched: 5. The CDR3 loop spans 14 amino acids. CDR1 is SGHTA, CDR2 FQGNSA, per germline. CDR3 coding DNA: TGTGCCAGCAGCACCCAGCGGGGGAACAATGAGCAGTTCTTC. It codes for CASSTQRGNNEQFF. Looking up the rest from reference TRBV7-2 and TRBJ2-1 gives the full variable domain: GAGVSQSPSNKVTEKGKDVELRCDPISGHTALYWYRQSLGQGLEFLIYFQGNSAPDKSGLPSDRFSAERTGGSVSTLTIQRTQQEDSAVYLCASSTQRGNNEQFFGPGTRLTVL.

The chain couples TRBV5-6 to TRBJ2-7, with 9 nucleotides matching TRBD2. V dropped 4 bases and J dropped 2; count of bases not matched to a gene: 10. The CDR3 has 16 residues. The germline CDR1 and CDR2 sequences are SGHDT and YYEEEE. CDR3 sequence reads: CASSAGGAGLTYEQYF. CDR3 in DNA: TGTGCCAGCAGCGCGGGGGGGGCAGGGCTTACCTACGAGCAGTACTTC. Filled out from reference TRBV5-6 and TRBJ2-7, the complete variable domain reads DAGVTQSPTHLIKTRGQQVTLRCSPKSGHDTVSWYQQALGQGPQFIFQYYEEEERQRGNFPDRFSGHQFPNYSSELNVNALLLGDSALYLCASSAGGAGLTYEQYFGPGTRLTVT.

The chain combines TRBV7-2 with TRBJ2-1; 7 bases align to TRBD1. The V and J ends lost 5 bases and 3 bases, in that order; junction bases with no gene match: 4. The CDR3 has 14 amino acids. The germline CDR1 and CDR2 sequences are SGHTA and FQGNSA. The CDR3 DNA sequence: TGTGCCAGCAGCCCGGACAGGAGCTACAATGAGCAGTTCTTC. Amino acid sequence: CASSPDRSYNEQFF.

This clone was picked up one time. The DNA for the CDR3 is TGTGCCAGCAGCCAGGTTACTAGGTCTGATGAGCAGTTCTTC. Its translation is CASSQVTRSDEQFF. V and J are TRBV4-2 and TRBJ2-1; a weak D match, TRBD2 (5 bases). Per the germline V gene, CDR1 is LGHNA and CDR2 is YNFKEQ. This CDR3 spans 14 amino acids. V lost 3 bases to trimming and J lost 8 bases, with 14 bases between them.

The rearrangement uses TRBV7-6 and TRBJ1-1; D is unclear. The CDR3 runs to 14 residues. The germline V gene has CDR1 SGHVS and CDR2 FNYEAQ. V gave up 5 bases and J gave up 4 bases, with 14 bases separating them. CDR3 in amino acids: CASSPRSVGTEAFF. The CDR3 DNA sequence: TGTGCCAGCAGCCCAAGATCCGTTGGCACTGAAGCTTTCTTT.

This chain uses TRBV5-1 with TRBJ2-5; tentatively, D is TRBD1 (6 bases). CDR1 SGHRS and CDR2 YFSETQ come from the germline V gene. With 7 bases removed from V and 1 base from J, the gap between germline ends came to 11 bases. The CDR3 totals 13 residues. The DNA of the CDR3 is TGCGCCAGCGCAGGGGCTCTCCAAGAGACCCAGTACTTC. Its protein is CASAGALQETQYF.

The chain couples TRBV15 to TRBJ2-1; D is perhaps TRBD1 (6 bases). Deletions cut 4 bases from V and 9 bases from J, with 16 bases between. Germline-derived CDR1 and CDR2 are LNHNV and YYDKDF (reference sequence). The CDR3 spans 14 residues. The CDR3 DNA is TGTGCCACCAGCACGTCTAACAGGGAGACTGAGCAGTTCTTC. It is translated as CATSTSNRETEQFF.

The chain recombines TRBV15 with TRBJ1-4; D is perhaps TRBD1 (5 bases). The CDR3 runs 17 residues. Deletions cut 0 bases from V and 1 base from J, with 12 bases between. Germline CDR1 LNHNV, CDR2 YYDKDF (reference sequence). CDR3 region: CATSRDRLDRTNEKLFF. The CDR3 DNA is TGTGCCACCAGCAGAGATCGACTAGACAGAACTAATGAAAAACTGTTTTTT. The full variable domain, rest sourced from reference TRBV15 and TRBJ1-4, is DAMVIQNPRYQVTQFGKPVTLSCSQTLNHNVMYWYQQKSSQAPKLLFHYYDKDFNNEADTPDNFQSRRPNTSFCFLDIRSPGLGDTAMYLCATSRDRLDRTNEKLFFGSGTQLSVL.

The V and J genes are TRBV7-3 and TRBJ2-5, with D possibly matching TRBD2 (6 bases). V was pared by 0 bases and J by 1 base, with 15 bases between. Germline loops: CDR1 SGHTA, CDR2 FQGTGA. The CDR3 is 17 amino acids. DNA for the CDR3: TGTGCCAGCAGCTTAACGTCGTCTAGCGCAAGCCAAGAGACCCAGTACTTC. Protein product: CASSLTSSSASQETQYF. Drawing the rest from reference TRBV7-3 and TRBJ2-5, the complete variable domain is GAGVSQTPSNKVTEKGKYVELRCDPISGHTALYWYRQSLGQGPEFLIYFQGTGAADDSGLPNDRFFAVRPEGSVSTLKIQRTERGDSAVYLCASSLTSSSASQETQYFGPGTRLLVL.

The chain couples TRBV7-3 to TRBJ2-3; the D call may be TRBD1 or TRBD2 (5 bases each). The germline CDR1 and CDR2 sequences are SGHTA and FQGTGA. The CDR3 consists of 12 residues. Trimming shortened V by 4 bases and J by 5 bases, and 7 bases separated the two germline ends. Here the CDR3 reads CASSSGRDTQYF. The CDR3 DNA is TGTGCCAGCAGCTCAGGGAGAGATACGCAGTATTTT.

This rearrangement joins TRBV6-4 to TRBJ1-1; D is unclear. The germline gives CDR1 MRHNA, CDR2 SNTAGT. This CDR3 has 14 residues. V was trimmed by 7 bases and J by 3 bases, leaving 15 bases between them. The CDR3 sequence: CASIVVLWDTEAFF. The CDR3 bases are TGTGCCAGCATAGTAGTTTTGTGGGACACTGAAGCTTTCTTT.

A single count supports this clone. This chain links TRBV30 with TRBJ1-1; no clear D. This CDR3 contains 13 residues. Trimming stripped 0 bases from V and 2 bases from J, with 7 bases between. From germline, CDR1 is GTSNPN and CDR2 SVGIG (reference sequence). This chain's CDR3 is CAWSVTRNTEAFF. CDR3 nucleotides: TGTGCCTGGAGTGTAACCCGAAACACTGAAGCTTTCTTT.

The V call is TRBV30, the J call TRBJ2-3; D perhaps matches TRBD1 (6 bases). V shed 2 bases and J shed 1 base, with 7 bases lying between them. Germline assignment: CDR1 GTSNPN and CDR2 SVGIG (reference sequence). CDR3 length: 13 residues. The chain's CDR3 is CAWSWTGTDTQYF. Here the CDR3 DNA reads TGTGCCTGGAGTTGGACAGGCACAGATACGCAGTATTTT.

The rearrangement uses TRBV6-5 and TRBJ1-1; possible D gene TRBD1, 5 bases. Trimming pared 4 bases from V and 5 bases from J, leaving 14 bases between. The CDR3 sequence is 14 residues long. Germline V CDR1 and CDR2: MNHEY, SVGAGI. CDR3 loop: CASSWSVGGTEAFF. As DNA, the CDR3 is TGTGCCAGCAGTTGGTCAGTTGGGGGTACTGAAGCTTTCTTT.

The chain employs TRBV2 and TRBJ2-7, with TRBD2 identical over 9 bases. Germline lookup yields CDR1 SNHLY and CDR2 FYNNEI. V lost 6 bases, J lost 5 bases, and 14 bases stayed unmatched. The CDR3 runs 16 residues. The CDR3 DNA sequence: TGTGCCAGCAGCCCACTAGGAGGCGGGAGGGCCAACGAGCAGTACTTC. Translating it yields CASSPLGGGRANEQYF.

The genes are TRBV4-1 and TRBJ1-1, with D uncertain. The V end was cut by 1 base, the J end by 2 bases, with 8 bases between. This CDR3 is built from 14 residues. Germline CDR1 and CDR2: MGHRA and YSYEKL. The CDR3 DNA sequence: TGCGCCAGCAGCCAAGCCCCCATTAACACTGAAGCTTTCTTT. Protein product: CASSQAPINTEAFF.

J is TRBJ1-5 and V is TRBV6-1; 9 bases are a match to TRBD1. Germline V gene data show CDR1 as MNHNS and CDR2 as SASEGT. Losses at the gene ends were 7 bases for V and 9 bases for J; bases not matched to a gene: 7. The CDR3 contains 13 residues. In nucleotides, the CDR3 is TGTGCCAGCATGGGACAGGGCCTTAGGCCCCAGCATTTT. Its translation: CASMGQGLRPQHF.